Detailed here is one TCR beta chain. The data were obtained in a study of shared clonotypes between healthy human individuals. Using immunoSEQ multiplex PCR, the repertoire was profiled, and TCRdb retains in-frame clones only, with some absent. The table has more than 450,000 clones, less than 85% seen once; the top ten hold 13%. CDR3 size: 14 residues. CDR1 and CDR2 (germline): MGHRA, YSYEKL. With 4 bases removed from V and 3 bases from J, the gap between germline ends came to 13 bases. The sequence was collected from a middle-aged woman in good health. Some clones in this sample may be carry-over from other donors' samples. This rearrangement joins TRBV4-1 to TRBJ2-7; no clear D. The sequencing sample was made of PBMCs. The DNA for the CDR3 is TGCGCCAGCAGCCTGCGAGAAGGTAGCTACGAGCAGTACTTC. This gives the protein CASSLREGSYEQYF.